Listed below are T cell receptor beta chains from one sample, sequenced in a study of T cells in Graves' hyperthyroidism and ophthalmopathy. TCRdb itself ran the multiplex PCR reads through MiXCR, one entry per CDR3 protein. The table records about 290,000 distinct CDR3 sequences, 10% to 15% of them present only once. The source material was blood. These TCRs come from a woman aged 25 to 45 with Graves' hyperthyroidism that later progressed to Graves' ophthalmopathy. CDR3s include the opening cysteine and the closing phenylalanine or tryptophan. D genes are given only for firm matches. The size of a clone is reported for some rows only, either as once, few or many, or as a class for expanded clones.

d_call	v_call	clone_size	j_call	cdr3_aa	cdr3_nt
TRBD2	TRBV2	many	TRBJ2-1	CATGTSPYNEQFF	TGTGCCACCGGGACTAGCCCCTACAATGAGCAGTTCTTC
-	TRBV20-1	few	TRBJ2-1	CSARENNRDEQFF	TGCAGTGCTAGAGAAAACAACCGGGATGAGCAGTTCTTC
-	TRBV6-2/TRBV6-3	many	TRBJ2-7	CASSYSDTVLGQYF	TGTGCCAGCAGTTACTCGGACACCGTTTTAGGGCAGTACTTC
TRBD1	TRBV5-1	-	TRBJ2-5	CASSFPRGTGRETQYF	TGCGCCAGCAGCTTTCCTCGGGGGACAGGGCGGGAGACCCAGTACTTC
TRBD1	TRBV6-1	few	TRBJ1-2	CASSSDPGQGSYGYTF	TGTGCCAGCAGTTCTGATCCGGGACAGGGCAGCTATGGCTACACCTTC
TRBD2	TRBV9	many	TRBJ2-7	CASSPRREAYEQYF	TGTGCCAGCAGCCCCCGCCGGGAGGCCTACGAGCAGTACTTC
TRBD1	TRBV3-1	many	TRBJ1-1	CASSQGVQGGAFF	TGTGCCAGCAGCCAAGGAGTACAGGGGGGAGCTTTCTTT
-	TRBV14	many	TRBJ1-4	CASSQVRGGPYPEKLFF	TGTGCCAGCAGCCAAGTGAGGGGTGGCCCCTACCCTGAAAAACTGTTTTTT
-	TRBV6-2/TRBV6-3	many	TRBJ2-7	CASSQKTGWLPYEQYF	TGTGCCAGCAGTCAGAAGACAGGATGGTTACCCTACGAGCAGTACTTC
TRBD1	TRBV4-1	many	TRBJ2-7	CASSQTSRTGSSYEQYF	TGCGCCAGCAGCCAAACGTCCAGGACAGGGAGCTCCTACGAGCAGTACTTC
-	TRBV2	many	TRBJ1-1	CASSELAGFTEAFF	TGTGCCAGCAGTGAGCTGGCAGGGTTTACTGAAGCTTTCTTT
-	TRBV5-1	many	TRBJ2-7	CASSLTSSRLTKSNEQYF	TGCGCCAGCAGCTTGACCTCTTCGAGACTCACGAAGAGCAACGAGCAGTACTTC
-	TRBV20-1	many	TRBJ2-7	CSARGDGSYEQYF	TGCAGTGCTAGAGGGGACGGGTCCTACGAGCAGTACTTC
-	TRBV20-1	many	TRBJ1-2	CSARPGPNYGYTF	TGCAGTGCTAGACCAGGCCCTAACTATGGCTACACCTTC
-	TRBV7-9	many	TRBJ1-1	CASSLARGGLNPEAFF	TGTGCCAGCAGCTTAGCGCGGGGAGGGCTGAACCCTGAAGCTTTCTTT
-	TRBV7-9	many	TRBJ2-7	CASSLAPGLDTYEQYF	TGTGCCAGCAGCTTAGCTCCGGGACTGGATACCTACGAGCAGTACTTC
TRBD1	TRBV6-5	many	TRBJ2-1	CASSYPGGGEQFF	TGTGCCAGCAGTTACCCAGGGGGCGGAGAGCAGTTCTTC